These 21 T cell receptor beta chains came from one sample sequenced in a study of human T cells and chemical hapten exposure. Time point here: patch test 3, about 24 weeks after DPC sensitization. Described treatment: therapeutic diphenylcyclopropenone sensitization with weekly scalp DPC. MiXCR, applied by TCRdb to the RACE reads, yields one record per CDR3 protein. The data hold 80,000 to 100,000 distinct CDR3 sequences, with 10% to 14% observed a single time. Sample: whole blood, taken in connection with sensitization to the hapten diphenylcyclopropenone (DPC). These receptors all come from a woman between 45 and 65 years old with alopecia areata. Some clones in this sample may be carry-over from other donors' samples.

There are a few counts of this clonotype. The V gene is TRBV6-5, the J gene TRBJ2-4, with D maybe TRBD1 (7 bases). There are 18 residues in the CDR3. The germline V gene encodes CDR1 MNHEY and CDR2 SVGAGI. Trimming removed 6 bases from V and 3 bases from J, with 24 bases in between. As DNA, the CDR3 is TGTGCCAGCAGATCGACAGGGTGGGCTAGCGAAGGCAAAAACATTCAGTACTTC. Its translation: CASRSTGWASEGKNIQYF.

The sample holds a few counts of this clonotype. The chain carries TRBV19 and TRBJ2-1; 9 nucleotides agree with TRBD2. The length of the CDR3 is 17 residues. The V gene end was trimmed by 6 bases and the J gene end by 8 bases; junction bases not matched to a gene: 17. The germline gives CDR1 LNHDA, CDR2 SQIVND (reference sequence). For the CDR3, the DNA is TGTGCCAGTAGCGGGCCGCGTCGGCGGGAGGGGTCGGATGAGCAGTTCTTC. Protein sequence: CASSGPRRREGSDEQFF.

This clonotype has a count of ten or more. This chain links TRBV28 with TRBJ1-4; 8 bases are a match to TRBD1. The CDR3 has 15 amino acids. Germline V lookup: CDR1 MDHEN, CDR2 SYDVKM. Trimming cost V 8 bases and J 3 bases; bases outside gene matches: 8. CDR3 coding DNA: TGTGCCAGCGGATCCCCACAGGGGGCTAATGAAAAACTGTTTTTT. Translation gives CASGSPQGANEKLFF.

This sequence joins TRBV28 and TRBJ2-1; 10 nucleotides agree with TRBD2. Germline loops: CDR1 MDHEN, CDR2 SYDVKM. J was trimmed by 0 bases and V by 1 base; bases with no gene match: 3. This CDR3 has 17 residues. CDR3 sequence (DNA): TGTGCCAGCAGTTTATACCCTAGCGGGAGCTCCTACAATGAGCAGTTCTTC. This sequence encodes CASSLYPSGSSYNEQFF.

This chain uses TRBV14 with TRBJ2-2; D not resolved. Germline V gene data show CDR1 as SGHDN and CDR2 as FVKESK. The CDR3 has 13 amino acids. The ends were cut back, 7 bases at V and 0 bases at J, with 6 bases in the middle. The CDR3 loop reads CASKNPNTGELFF. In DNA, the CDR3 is TGTGCCAGCAAGAACCCGAACACCGGGGAGCTGTTTTTT.

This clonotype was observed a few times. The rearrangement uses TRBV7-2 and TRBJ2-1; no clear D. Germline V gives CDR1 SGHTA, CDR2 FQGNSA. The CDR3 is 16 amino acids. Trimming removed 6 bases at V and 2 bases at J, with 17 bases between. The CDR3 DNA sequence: TGTGCCAGCAGTCTTACGGAGCGAGCCCCCTACAATGAGCAGTTCTTC. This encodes CASSLTERAPYNEQFF. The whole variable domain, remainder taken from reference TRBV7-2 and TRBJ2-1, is GAGVSQSPSNKVTEKGKDVELRCDPISGHTALYWYRQSLGQGLEFLIYFQGNSAPDKSGLPSDRFSAERTGGSVSTLTIQRTQQEDSAVYLCASSLTERAPYNEQFFGPGTRLTVL.

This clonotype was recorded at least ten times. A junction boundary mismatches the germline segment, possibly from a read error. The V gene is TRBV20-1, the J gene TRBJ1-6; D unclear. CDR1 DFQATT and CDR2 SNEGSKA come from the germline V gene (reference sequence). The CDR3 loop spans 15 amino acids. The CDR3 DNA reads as TGCAGTGCTAGACCCCGGATCTCCGATAATTCACCCCTCCACTTT. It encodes CSARPRISDNSPLHF.

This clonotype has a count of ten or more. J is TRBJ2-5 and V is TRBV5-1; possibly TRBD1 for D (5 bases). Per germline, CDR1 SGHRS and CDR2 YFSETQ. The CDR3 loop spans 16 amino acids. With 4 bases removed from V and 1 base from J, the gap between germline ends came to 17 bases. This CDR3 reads CASSRAKTVTQETQYF. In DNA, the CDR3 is TGCGCCAGCAGCAGAGCTAAGACAGTCACCCAAGAGACCCAGTACTTC.

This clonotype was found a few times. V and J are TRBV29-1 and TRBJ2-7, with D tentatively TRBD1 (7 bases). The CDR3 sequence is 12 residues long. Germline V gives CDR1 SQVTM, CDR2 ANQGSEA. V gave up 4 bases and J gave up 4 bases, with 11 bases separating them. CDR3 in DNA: TGCAGCGTTGGGCAGGGGGGATACGAGCAGTACTTC. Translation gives CSVGQGGYEQYF.

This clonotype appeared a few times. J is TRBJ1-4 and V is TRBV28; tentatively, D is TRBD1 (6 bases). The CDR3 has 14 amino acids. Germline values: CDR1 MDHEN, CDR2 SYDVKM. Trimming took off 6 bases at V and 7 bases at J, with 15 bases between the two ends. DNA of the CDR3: TGTGCCAGCAGGATAACAGGGTACGGTGAAAAACTGTTTTTT. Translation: CASRITGYGEKLFF.

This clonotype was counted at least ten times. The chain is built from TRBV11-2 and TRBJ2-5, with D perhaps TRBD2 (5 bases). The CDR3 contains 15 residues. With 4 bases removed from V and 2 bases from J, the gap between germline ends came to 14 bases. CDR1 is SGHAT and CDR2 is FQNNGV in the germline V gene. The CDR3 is CASSYGIDLQETQYF. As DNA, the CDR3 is TGTGCCAGCAGCTACGGGATCGACTTGCAAGAGACCCAGTACTTC.

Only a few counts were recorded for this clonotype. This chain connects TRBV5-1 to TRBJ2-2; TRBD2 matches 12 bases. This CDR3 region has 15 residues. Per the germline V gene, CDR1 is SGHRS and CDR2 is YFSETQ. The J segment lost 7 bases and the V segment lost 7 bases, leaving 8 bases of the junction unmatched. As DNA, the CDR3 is TGCGCCAGCCGCCCCTGGACTAGCGGGAACGGGGAGCTGTTTTTT. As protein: CASRPWTSGNGELFF.

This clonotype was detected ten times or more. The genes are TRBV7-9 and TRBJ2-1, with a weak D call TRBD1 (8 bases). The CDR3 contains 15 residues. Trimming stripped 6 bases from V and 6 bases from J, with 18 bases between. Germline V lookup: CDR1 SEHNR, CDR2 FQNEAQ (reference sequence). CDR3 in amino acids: CASRYGGTGSNEQFF. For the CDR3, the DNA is TGTGCCAGCAGGTACGGGGGGACAGGCAGCAATGAGCAGTTCTTC.

The CDR3 DNA reads as TGTGCCAGCAGTCGCGGAGCGGGAGACACCCACGAGCAGTACTTC. This sequence encodes CASSRGAGDTHEQYF. J is TRBJ2-7 and V is TRBV12-3 or TRBV12-4; 8 bases map to TRBD2. The CDR3 contains 15 residues. V dropped 5 bases and J dropped 5; count of bases not matched to a gene: 11.

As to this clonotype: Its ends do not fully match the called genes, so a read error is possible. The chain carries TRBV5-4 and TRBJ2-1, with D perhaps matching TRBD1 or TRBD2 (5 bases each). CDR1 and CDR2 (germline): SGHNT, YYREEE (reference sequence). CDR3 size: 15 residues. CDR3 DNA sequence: TGTGTCAGCAGCTTGGTAGGGGACCCCTACAATGAGCAGTTCTTC. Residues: CVSSLVGDPYNEQFF.

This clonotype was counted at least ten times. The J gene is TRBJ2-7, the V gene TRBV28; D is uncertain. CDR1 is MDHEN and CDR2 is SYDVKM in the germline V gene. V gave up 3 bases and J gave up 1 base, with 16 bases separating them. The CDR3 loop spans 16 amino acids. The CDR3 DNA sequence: TGTGCCAGCAGTTTCCTACTATCGTCGAAGTCCTACGAGCAGTACTTC. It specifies CASSFLLSSKSYEQYF.

CDR3 sequence reads: CASSIQGSPDTQYF. The CDR3 region has the DNA TGTGCCAGTAGTATCCAGGGGAGCCCAGATACGCAGTATTTT. This chain joins TRBV19 and TRBJ2-3, with D perhaps TRBD1 (6 bases). V was shortened by 3 bases and J by 4 bases, with 11 bases between the two germline ends. In germline, CDR1 is LNHDA, CDR2 SQIVND (reference sequence). This CDR3 is built from 14 residues.

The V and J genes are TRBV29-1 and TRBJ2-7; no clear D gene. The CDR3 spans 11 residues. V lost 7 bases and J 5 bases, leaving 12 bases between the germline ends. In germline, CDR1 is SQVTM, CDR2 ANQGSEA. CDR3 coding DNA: TGCAGCGGACGGACCCGGGACGAGCAGTACTTC. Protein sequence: CSGRTRDEQYF.

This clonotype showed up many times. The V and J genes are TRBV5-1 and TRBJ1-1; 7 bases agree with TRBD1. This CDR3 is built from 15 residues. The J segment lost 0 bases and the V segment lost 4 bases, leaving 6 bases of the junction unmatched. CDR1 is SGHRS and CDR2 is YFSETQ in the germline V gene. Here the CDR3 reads CASSPETGMNTEAFF. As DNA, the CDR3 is TGCGCCAGCAGCCCGGAGACAGGGATGAACACTGAAGCTTTCTTT. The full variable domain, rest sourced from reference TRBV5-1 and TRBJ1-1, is KAGVTQTPRYLIKTRGQQVTLSCSPISGHRSVSWYQQTPGQGLQFLFEYFSETQRNKGNFPGRFSGRQFSNSRSEMNVSTLELGDSALYLCASSPETGMNTEAFFGQGTRLTVV.

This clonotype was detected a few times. CDR3 protein: CASSLWEGDSMNTEAFF. The DNA for the CDR3 is TGTGCCAGCAGCTTATGGGAAGGGGACAGTATGAACACTGAAGCTTTCTTT. This chain joins TRBV7-8 and TRBJ1-1; 7 bases line up with TRBD1. J lost 0 bases, V lost 2 bases, and 9 bases had no gene match. The CDR3 spans 17 residues. CDR1 and CDR2 (germline): SGHVS, FQNEAQ. The full variable domain, its missing parts supplied by reference TRBV7-8 and TRBJ1-1, is GAGVSQSPRYKVAKRGQDVALRCDPISGHVSLFWYQQALGQGPEFLTYFQNEAQLDKSGLPSDRFFAERPEGSVSTLKIQRTQQEDSAVYLCASSLWEGDSMNTEAFFGQGTRLTVV.

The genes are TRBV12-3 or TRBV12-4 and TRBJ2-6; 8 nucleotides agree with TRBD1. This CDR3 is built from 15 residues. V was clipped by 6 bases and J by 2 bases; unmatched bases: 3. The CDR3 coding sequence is TGTGCCAGCAGCCAGGACAGGGCTGGGGCCAACGTCCTGACTTTC. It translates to CASSQDRAGANVLTF.